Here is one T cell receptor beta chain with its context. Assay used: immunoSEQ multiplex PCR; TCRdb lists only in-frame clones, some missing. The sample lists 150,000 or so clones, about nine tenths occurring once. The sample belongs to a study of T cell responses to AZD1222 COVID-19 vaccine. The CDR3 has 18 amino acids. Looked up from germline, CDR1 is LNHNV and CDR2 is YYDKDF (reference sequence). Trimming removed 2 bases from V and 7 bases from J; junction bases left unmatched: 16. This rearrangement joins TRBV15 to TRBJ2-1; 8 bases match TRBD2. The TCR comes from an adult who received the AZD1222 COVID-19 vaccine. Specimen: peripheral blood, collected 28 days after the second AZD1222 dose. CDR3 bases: TGTGCCACCAGCAGAATAACCTCCGGAGCGGGGGTAGGGAATGAGCAGTTCTTC. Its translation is CATSRITSGAGVGNEQFF.